These 5 T cell receptor delta chains were all obtained from the same sample, sequenced in a study of gamma-delta chains in newborns, infants, children. TCRdb reanalysed the reads via CATT. This sample has 4,000 to 5,500 delta-chain clones; under 40% occur once, and the top ten carry 13% to 15%. Sequencing used blood. The receptors stem from a child who received the measles vaccine.

This chain connects TRDV1 to TRDJ1; no reliable D call. The germline CDR1 and CDR2 sequences are TSWWSYY and QGS. CDR3 size: 16 residues. Trimming shortened V by 1 base and J by 0 bases, and 12 bases separated the two germline ends. The CDR3: CALGEPPPIYTDKLIF. In nucleotides, the CDR3 is TGTGCTCTTGGGGAACCCCCCCCCATTTACACCGATAAACTCATCTTT.

This rearrangement joins TRDV2 to TRDJ3; 9 bases map to TRDD3. CDR3 length: 19 amino acids. With V trimmed by 3 bases and J by 2 bases, 10 bases remained unmatched. Germline V gene data show CDR1 as GEAIGNYY and CDR2 as EKD. The CDR3 loop is CACDAVGDSLTWDTRQMFF. The CDR3 DNA reads TGTGCCTGTGACGCCGTGGGGGATAGTTTGACCTGGGACACCCGACAGATGTTTTTC.

V and J are TRDV1 and TRDJ1, with TRDD3 as a possible D gene (9 bases). The germline V and J ends were trimmed by 1 base and 4 bases, with 34 bases remaining between them. The germline CDR1 and CDR2 sequences are TSWWSYY and QGS. This CDR3 comprises 22 residues. In nucleotides, the CDR3 is TGTGCTCTTGGGGAACGGTCTTCCTACCTTTACTGGGGGAAGCCAGATCGCGATAAACTCATCTTT. This gives the protein CALGERSSYLYWGKPDRDKLIF.

This clone was observed a few times. The chain recombines TRDV1 with TRDJ1; TRDD3 matches at 12 bases. CDR3 size: 22 residues. V was pared by 1 base and J by 0 bases, with 18 bases of the junction left unmatched. Germline CDR1 reads TSWWSYY; CDR2 reads QGS. In DNA form, the CDR3 reads TGTGCTCTTGGGGAACCCCTTCCTACGGCTGGGGGATACGCTACTTACACCGATAAACTCATCTTT. Protein product: CALGEPLPTAGGYATYTDKLIF.

This clone has just a few counts. This chain joins TRDV1 and TRDJ2, with TRDD3 identical over 7 bases. Looked up from germline, CDR1 is TSWWSYY and CDR2 is QGS. CDR3 length equals 18 residues. V was pared by 4 bases and J by 9 bases, with 20 bases of the junction left unmatched. CDR3: CALGAVYDLGGQQTQLFF. CDR3 bases: TGTGCTCTTGGGGCCGTCTACGACCTGGGGGGACAGCAGACACAACTCTTCTTT.